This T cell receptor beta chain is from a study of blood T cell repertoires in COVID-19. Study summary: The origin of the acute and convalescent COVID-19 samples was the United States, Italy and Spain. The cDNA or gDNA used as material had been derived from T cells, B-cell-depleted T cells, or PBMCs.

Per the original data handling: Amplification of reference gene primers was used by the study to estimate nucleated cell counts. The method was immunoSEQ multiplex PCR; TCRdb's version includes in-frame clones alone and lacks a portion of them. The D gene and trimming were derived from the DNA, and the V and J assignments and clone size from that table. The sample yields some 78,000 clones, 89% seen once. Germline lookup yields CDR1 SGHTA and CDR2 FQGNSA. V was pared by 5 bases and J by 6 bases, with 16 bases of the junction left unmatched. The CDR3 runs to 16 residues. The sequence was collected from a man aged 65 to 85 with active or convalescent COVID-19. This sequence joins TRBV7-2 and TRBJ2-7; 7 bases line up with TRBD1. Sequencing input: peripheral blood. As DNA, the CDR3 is TGTGCCAGCAGCCTAGGTGCGCCGCAGGGGGTAGGCGAGCAGTACTTC. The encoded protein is CASSLGAPQGVGEQYF.